Listed here is a single TCR beta chain. This record belongs to a study of cytomegalovirus exposure and HLA in healthy donors. As for the donors, each was a healthy bone marrow donor. The study ran its PCR with 60 Vbeta and 13 Jbeta primers. Original data processing: Later analysis identified roughly 82 million unique TCR beta chains, some 10 million shared. Data came from immunoSEQ multiplex PCR; TCRdb stores just in-frame clones and leaves some out. That table gives V, J and clone size, and the DNA gave D and trimming. This sample carries some 86,000 clones, around 79% of them seen once, and the ten largest clones take roughly 14%. The CDR3 loop spans 15 amino acids. V lost 7 bases, J lost 1 base, and 10 bases stayed unmatched. In germline, CDR1 is SNHLY, CDR2 FYNNEI.

The sample taken for sequencing was PBMCs. The origin of this receptor is a woman aged 40 to 55 in good health and CMV-seropositive. The V gene is TRBV2, the J gene TRBJ2-7; 7 bases fit TRBD1. CDR3 sequence: CASTKGTVTSYEQYF. The CDR3 bases are TGTGCCAGCACCAAAGGGACAGTCACTTCCTACGAGCAGTACTTC.